The next 21 T cell receptor beta chains were all read from a single sample in a study of PD-1 blockade in classical Hodgkin lymphoma. Data came from immunoSEQ multiplex PCR; TCRdb stores just in-frame clones and leaves some out. The sample holds some 21,000 clones; around 70% are singletons and the top ten take 15% to 20%. As for time point: cycle 4 day 1 (C4D1), after more than 5 weeks of nivolumab. Exposure to brentuximab vedotin varied, and each patient had relapsed following autologous stem cell transplantation. The starting material was peripheral blood mononuclear cells (PBMCs), obtained before the fourth cycle of nivolumab. The source is a human donor with classical Hodgkin lymphoma.

This chain uses TRBV4-1 with TRBJ1-4; no definite D call. CDR1 MGHRA and CDR2 YSYEKL come from the germline V gene. The CDR3 is made up of 15 amino acids. V was clipped by 0 bases and J by 6 bases, with 11 bases between them. The CDR3 sequence: CASSQEDYRDEKLFF. The DNA of the CDR3 is TGCGCCAGCAGCCAAGAAGATTACCGGGATGAAAAACTGTTTTTT.

This rearrangement joins TRBV28 to TRBJ2-1; possibly TRBD1 or TRBD2 for D (5 bases each). V was trimmed by 3 bases and J by 4 bases, leaving 10 bases between them. CDR1 is MDHEN and CDR2 is SYDVKM in the germline V gene. The CDR3 sequence is 14 residues long. The CDR3 DNA is TGTGCCAGCAGTTTCGGGACCCCTTACAATGAGCAGTTCTTC. This codes for CASSFGTPYNEQFF.

The chain employs TRBV2 and TRBJ2-7; the D gene is possibly TRBD2 (6 bases). The CDR3 runs 14 residues. Germline CDR1 is SNHLY and CDR2 is FYNNEI. Trimming cost V 7 bases and J 6 bases, with 19 bases left between them. For the CDR3, the DNA is TGTGCCAGCAACCGACTAGGACCCTATAGCGAGCAGTACTTC. This gives the protein CASNRLGPYSEQYF.

J is TRBJ2-2 and V is TRBV23-1; D is uncertain. TRBV23-1 is an ORF, with its function uncertain. V lost 8 bases and J lost 4, with 11 bases in between. The CDR3 has 13 amino acids. Here the CDR3 reads CASCWPATGELFF. CDR3 nucleotide sequence: TGCGCCAGCTGTTGGCCAGCCACCGGGGAGCTGTTTTTT.

This clone turned up a few times. This chain joins TRBV9 and TRBJ1-1; a possible D gene is TRBD1 (6 bases). Germline loops: CDR1 SGDLS, CDR2 YYNGEE. The CDR3 is made up of 15 amino acids. Trimming pared 4 bases from V and 4 bases from J, leaving 17 bases between. DNA of the CDR3: TGTGCCAGCAGCAAACAGGGAACAGTAGGCACTGAAGCTTTCTTT. Its translation: CASSKQGTVGTEAFF.

The CDR3 protein is CASRPTGTVSNQPQHF. The CDR3 region has the DNA TGTGCCAGTAGGCCAACAGGGACAGTGAGCAATCAGCCCCAGCATTTT. V and J are TRBV19 and TRBJ1-5, with 7 bases identical to TRBD1. The length of the CDR3 is 16 residues. CDR1 is LNHDA and CDR2 is SQIVND in the germline V gene (reference sequence). Trimming removed 6 bases from V and 1 base from J; junction bases left unmatched: 9.

V gene TRBV19 combines with J gene TRBJ2-1; D gene ambiguous. The germline CDR1 and CDR2 sequences are LNHDA and SQIVND (reference sequence). Between the trimmed V and J ends, which lost 2 bases and 3 bases, there was a span of 11 bases. The CDR3 length is 15 residues. The DNA of the CDR3 is TGTGCCAGTAGTATAAGGTCGGGCTTCTACAATGAGCAGTTCTTC. It codes for CASSIRSGFYNEQFF.

The chain employs TRBV28 and TRBJ2-4; D possibly corresponds to TRBD1 (6 bases). V was trimmed by 4 bases and J by 6 bases, leaving 10 bases between them. There are 13 residues in the CDR3. Germline CDR1 MDHEN, CDR2 SYDVKM. The chain's CDR3 is CASSWGQTNIQYF. In DNA form, the CDR3 reads TGTGCCAGCAGTTGGGGACAAACAAACATTCAGTACTTC.

This clone was seen a single time. The chain recombines TRBV7-2 with TRBJ1-6, with D hard to call. The CDR3 sequence is 14 residues long. Germline CDR1 and CDR2: SGHTA and FQGNSA. Trimming removed 4 bases from V and 6 bases from J, with 10 bases in between. This chain's CDR3 is CASSSQKGNSPLHF. The DNA of the CDR3 is TGTGCCAGCAGCTCACAGAAGGGTAATTCACCCCTCCACTTT.

This clone has more than one count but fewer than ten. V usage is TRBV29-1 and J usage is TRBJ2-7; D is ambiguous. The ends were cut back, 1 base at V and 6 bases at J, with 7 bases in the middle. The germline gives CDR1 SQVTM, CDR2 ANQGSEA. This CDR3 is built from 11 residues. CDR3 sequence (DNA): TGCAGCGTTGAAGTTTCTGGCGAGCAGTACTTC. Residues: CSVEVSGEQYF.

V usage is TRBV7-9 and J usage is TRBJ1-1, with 12 bases fitting TRBD1. Germline values: CDR1 SEHNR, CDR2 FQNEAQ (reference sequence). The ends lost 5 bases at V and 6 bases at J; junction bases unmatched: 7. The CDR3 has 15 residues. CDR3 DNA: TGTGCCAGCAGCCCCGGGACAGGGGGCTTCTCTGAAGCTTTCTTT. This encodes CASSPGTGGFSEAFF. The variable domain in full, completed from reference TRBV7-9 and TRBJ1-1, reads DTGVSQNPRHKITKRGQNVTFRCDPISEHNRLYWYRQTLGQGPEFLTYFQNEAQLEKSRLLSDRFSAERPKGSFSTLEIQRTEQGDSAMYLCASSPGTGGFSEAFFGQGTRLTVV.

The chain recombines TRBV19 with TRBJ2-7; D is unresolved. Germline loops: CDR1 LNHDA, CDR2 SQIVND (reference sequence). The V end lost 5 bases, the J end lost 6 bases, and 17 bases lay between the germline ends. The CDR3 is 14 amino acids. CDR3 loop: CASSPLTTIGEQYF. CDR3 nucleotides: TGTGCCAGTAGTCCCCTAACCACAATTGGCGAGCAGTACTTC. Full variable domain (missing parts from reference TRBV19 and TRBJ2-7): DGGITQSPKYLFRKEGQNVTLSCEQNLNHDAMYWYRQDPGQGLRLIYYSQIVNDFQKGDIAEGYSVSREKKESFPLTVTSAQKNPTAFYLCASSPLTTIGEQYFGPGTRLTVT.

V usage is TRBV2 and J usage is TRBJ2-5, with 10 bases lining up with TRBD1. CDR1 and CDR2 (germline): SNHLY, FYNNEI. The CDR3 is made up of 14 amino acids. After removal of 7 bases from V and 4 bases from J, the junction contained 6 bases not matched to a gene. The CDR3 DNA reads as TGTGCCAGCACCAGGGACAGGGGTTTAGAGACCCAGTACTTC. This gives the protein CASTRDRGLETQYF.

The chain is built from TRBV5-1 and TRBJ2-1; perhaps TRBD1 as D (6 bases). The germline V and J ends were trimmed by 5 bases and 0 bases, with 12 bases remaining between them. CDR1 is SGHRS and CDR2 is YFSETQ in the germline V gene. The CDR3 runs 15 residues. The CDR3 region has the DNA TGCGCCAGCAGTTCTCAGGGGAACTCCTACAATGAGCAGTTCTTC. It codes for CASSSQGNSYNEQFF.

This chain joins TRBV6-6 and TRBJ2-1; 13 bases align to TRBD2. V lost 2 bases to trimming and J lost 8 bases; unmatched junction nucleotides: 3. This CDR3 comprises 15 residues. The V gene's germline CDR1 is MNHNY and CDR2 SVGAGI (reference sequence). DNA for the CDR3: TGTGCCAGCAGTTACACTAGCGGGAGGGGGTATGAGCAGTTCTTC. It codes for CASSYTSGRGYEQFF.

The V gene is TRBV11-2, the J gene TRBJ1-1, with a weak D call TRBD1 (6 bases). The germline CDR1 and CDR2 sequences are SGHAT and FQNNGV. The germline V and J ends were trimmed by 2 bases and 8 bases, with 9 bases remaining between them. The CDR3 totals 12 residues. CDR3 in DNA: TGTGCCAGCAGCTTAATCAGGGGAGAAGCTTTCTTT. It translates to CASSLIRGEAFF.

J is TRBJ2-7 and V is TRBV6-6, with TRBD2 matching 8 bases. The junction had 7 bases not matched to a gene; V was cut back by 6 bases and J by 3 bases. Germline-derived CDR1 and CDR2 are MNHNY and SVGAGI (reference sequence). The CDR3 totals 14 residues. CDR3 protein: CASRLVAGLYEQYF. CDR3 nucleotide sequence: TGTGCCAGCAGGTTGGTAGCGGGACTCTACGAGCAGTACTTC.

There are a few counts of this clone. The genes are TRBV7-2 and TRBJ1-1; D is ambiguous. Trimming left V 3 bases short and J 5 bases short, with 10 bases between. CDR3 length: 13 residues. Germline V CDR1 and CDR2: SGHTA, FQGNSA. CDR3 region: CASSFGVQTEAFF. The CDR3 DNA sequence: TGTGCCAGCAGCTTCGGGGTACAGACTGAAGCTTTCTTT. The whole variable domain, filled in from reference TRBV7-2 and TRBJ1-1, reads GAGVSQSPSNKVTEKGKDVELRCDPISGHTALYWYRQSLGQGLEFLIYFQGNSAPDKSGLPSDRFSAERTGGSVSTLTIQRTQQEDSAVYLCASSFGVQTEAFFGQGTRLTVV.

The chain has TRBV28 and TRBJ1-6; TRBD1 matches at 10 bases. The junction had 10 bases not matched to a gene; V was cut back by 6 bases and J by 5 bases. Germline V lookup: CDR1 MDHEN, CDR2 SYDVKM. The CDR3 contains 17 residues. CDR3 nucleotides: TGTGCCAGCAGAGCTCCGGGACAGGGGTCCCATAATTCACCCCTCCACTTT. Translating it yields CASRAPGQGSHNSPLHF.

V is TRBV25-1 and J is TRBJ1-1, with D unresolved. The CDR3 is made up of 16 amino acids. The V gene lost 2 bases and the J gene lost 0 bases, with 13 bases spanning the gap. Germline CDR1 reads MGHDK; CDR2 reads SYGVNS. CDR3 sequence reads: CASSEQDGFVNTEAFF. The CDR3 region has the DNA TGTGCCAGCAGTGAACAGGACGGATTTGTGAACACTGAAGCTTTCTTT.

The chain links TRBV30 to TRBJ1-5; tentative D call: TRBD1 (6 bases). CDR1 and CDR2 from the germline V gene are GTSNPN and SVGIG (reference sequence). The CDR3 is 15 residues long. Deletions cut 1 base from V and 4 bases from J, with 14 bases between. Here the CDR3 DNA reads TGTGCCTGGAGTGAAGCCGGGACACTAAATCAGCCCCAGCATTTT. Protein sequence: CAWSEAGTLNQPQHF.